Each of the 16 T cell receptor beta chains below was sequenced from the same sample in a study of shared T cell receptors in the human thymus listed by TCRdb under 2021. The library was obtained by the immunoSEQ multiplex PCR assay. Here the immuneACCESS table is served through TCRdb, limited to in-frame sequences with V and J called. Missing clones are a known gap in these copies; in checked studies unresolved V genes cover under half, and the rest lacks a known reason. Counted in this sample were hundreds of thousands of clones; around 85% of them appeared once. Approximately 0.01% of the sample is in the top ten clones. These data are also associated with another study on human thymus T cells.

The sequencing sample was made of thymocytes. The receptor source for this set is a girl under three years old with a congenital heart defect. Donor details come from another sample of the same person, matched by shared clones.

The chain is built from TRBV18 and TRBJ1-4; 9 nucleotides match TRBD1. The CDR3 extends over 18 amino acids. CDR1 is KGHSH and CDR2 is LQKENI in the germline V gene. V lost 3 bases, J lost 5 bases, and 13 bases stayed unmatched. CDR3 in amino acids: CASSPMTGGGIPNEKLFF. The CDR3 coding sequence is TGTGCCAGCTCACCGATGACAGGGGGAGGAATTCCAAATGAAAAACTGTTTTTT.

This CDR3 is CASGGTGINYGYTF. Here the CDR3 DNA reads TGCGCCAGCGGAGGTACCGGAATAAACTATGGCTACACCTTC. The chain uses TRBV5-1 and TRBJ1-2, with D uncertain. This CDR3 is built from 14 residues. Trimming took 7 bases from V and 2 from J, leaving 15 bases between them. CDR1 and CDR2 from the germline V gene are SGHRS and YFSETQ.

This clone was seen once. The same CDR3 also results from other DNA sequences found in this sample. The chain combines TRBV25-1 with TRBJ1-1; D might be TRBD1 (5 bases). Germline CDR1 and CDR2: MGHDK and SYGVNS. V was shortened by 5 bases and J by 5 bases, with 9 bases between the two germline ends. This CDR3 is built from 12 residues. The CDR3 here is CASSQGGTEAFF. The CDR3 bases are TGTGCCAGCAGTCAGGGAGGAACTGAAGCTTTCTTT.

In its sample, this clone was seen once. The genes are TRBV7-8 and TRBJ2-1; a possible D gene is TRBD1 (6 bases). V was pared by 0 bases and J by 7 bases, with 22 bases between. Germline CDR1 is SGHVS and CDR2 is FQNEAQ. CDR3 length: 18 amino acids. Written as DNA, the CDR3 is TGTGCCAGCAGCTTAGCTTTGACCGGGACAAATAGGATGAATGAGCAGTTCTTC. This codes for CASSLALTGTNRMNEQFF.

This chain uses TRBV19 with TRBJ2-1; 12 nucleotides line up with TRBD1. The trim removed 3 bases at V and 10 bases at J, leaving 10 bases unmatched. CDR1 LNHDA and CDR2 SQIVND come from the germline V gene (reference sequence). This CDR3 region has 16 residues. DNA of the CDR3: TGTGCCAGTAGTATCCCCGGGACAGGGGGCAGGGTGGAGCAGTTCTTC. Its translation: CASSIPGTGGRVEQFF.

This chain links TRBV19 with TRBJ1-5; TRBD1 aligns across 7 bases. V was clipped by 6 bases and J by 1 base; unmatched bases: 6. Germline CDR1 reads LNHDA; CDR2 reads SQIVND (reference sequence). This CDR3 has 15 amino acids. CDR3 sequence reads: CASRRQGVSNQPQHF. The CDR3 DNA is TGTGCCAGTAGAAGACAGGGTGTAAGCAATCAGCCCCAGCATTTT.

V is TRBV7-9 and J is TRBJ1-2, with 7 bases that match TRBD1. The CDR3 totals 16 residues. The V segment lost 0 bases and the J segment 1 base; nucleotides outside the gene matches: 5. Germline-derived CDR1 and CDR2 are SEHNR and FQNEAQ (reference sequence). In DNA, the CDR3 is TGTGCCAGCAGCTTAGCGACAGGGAGGCTTAACTATGGCTACACCTTC. Translated: CASSLATGRLNYGYTF.

The genes are TRBV19 and TRBJ1-2, with TRBD1 matching 7 bases. Per germline, CDR1 LNHDA and CDR2 SQIVND (reference sequence). The CDR3 has 16 residues. Trimming cost V 5 bases and J 4 bases; bases outside gene matches: 13. CDR3 in amino acids: CASSLGGTAVSYGYTF. DNA of the CDR3: TGTGCCAGTAGTCTGGGCGGGACAGCTGTAAGCTATGGCTACACCTTC.

The gene calls are TRBV10-3 and TRBJ1-1; no definite D call. CDR3 length: 15 amino acids. Trimming removed 8 bases at V and 1 base at J, with 17 bases between. Germline lookup yields CDR1 ENHRY and CDR2 SYGVKD. CDR3 amino acids: CAIGGLLSGNTEAFF. The CDR3 DNA follows: TGTGCCATCGGTGGACTTTTATCGGGGAACACTGAAGCTTTCTTT.

The count of this clone is one. This chain links TRBV5-1 with TRBJ2-2, with D possibly TRBD1 on 6 matching bases. V was trimmed by 5 bases and J by 6 bases, leaving 17 bases between them. The CDR3 consists of 15 residues. Per germline, CDR1 SGHRS and CDR2 YFSETQ. The CDR3 reads CASRPTAGVAGELFF. For the CDR3, the DNA is TGCGCCAGCAGGCCCACGGCAGGGGTCGCCGGGGAGCTGTTTTTT.

The chain's CDR3 is CASSQPDSHEQFF. Here the CDR3 DNA reads TGCGCCAGCAGCCAACCCGACAGCCATGAGCAGTTCTTC. The chain is built from TRBV4-1 and TRBJ2-1, with D possibly being TRBD1 (5 bases). CDR1 and CDR2 (germline): MGHRA, YSYEKL. This CDR3 has 13 amino acids. V was clipped by 2 bases and J by 8 bases, with 10 bases between them.

The chain uses TRBV2 and TRBJ2-1; 7 positions agree with TRBD1. Germline V lookup: CDR1 SNHLY, CDR2 FYNNEI. With 6 bases clipped from V and 6 bases from J, the junction kept 11 bases outside the gene matches. The CDR3 has 15 amino acids. The CDR3 sequence: CASSPDRVGANEQFF. The CDR3 region has the DNA TGTGCCAGCAGCCCAGACAGGGTCGGGGCCAATGAGCAGTTCTTC.

J is TRBJ2-3 and V is TRBV14; maybe TRBD2 (7 bases). The CDR3 is 16 residues long. V shed 3 bases and J shed 8 bases, with 21 bases lying between them. CDR1 and CDR2 from the germline V gene are SGHDN and FVKESK. The CDR3 loop reads CASSHLRGGTYATQYF. In DNA form, the CDR3 reads TGTGCCAGCAGCCACTTACGCGGGGGCACCTATGCTACGCAGTATTTT. Drawing the rest from reference TRBV14 and TRBJ2-3, the complete variable domain is EAGVTQFPSHSVIEKGQTVTLRCDPISGHDNLYWYRRVMGKEIKFLLHFVKESKQDESGMPNNRFLAERTGGTYSTLKVQPAELEDSGVYFCASSHLRGGTYATQYFGPGTRLTVL.

The chain carries TRBV18 and TRBJ2-3; D gene uncertain. The ends were cut back, 5 bases at V and 3 bases at J, with 21 bases in the middle. The CDR3 sequence is 17 residues long. Germline V gene data show CDR1 as KGHSH and CDR2 as LQKENI. The CDR3 nucleotides are TGTGCCAGCTCAACCTCGGATGGGCAGAATGATACAGATACGCAGTATTTT. Protein product: CASSTSDGQNDTDTQYF.

The V gene is TRBV4-3, the J gene TRBJ2-7; 8 nucleotides align to TRBD2. The CDR3 length is 17 residues. The ends lost 2 bases at V and 0 bases at J; junction bases unmatched: 9. Germline V gene lookup returns CDR1 LGHNA and CDR2 YSLEER. Here the CDR3 reads CASSQIRGGLPSYEQYF. CDR3 in DNA: TGCGCCAGCAGCCAAATCCGGGGGGGTCTACCCTCCTACGAGCAGTACTTC.

The V call is TRBV28, the J call TRBJ1-2; perhaps TRBD1 as D (6 bases). CDR1 MDHEN and CDR2 SYDVKM come from the germline V gene. The length of the CDR3 is 13 residues. Trimming removed 6 bases at V and 8 bases at J, with 16 bases between. CDR3 sequence reads: CASRRGGAGGYTF. DNA for the CDR3: TGTGCCAGCAGACGCGGGGGGGCGGGCGGCTACACCTTC.